This TCR beta chain was observed in a study of T cells in women clearing cervical HPV infection (dated by TCRdb to the late 2010s). For the wider study: The cases were approximately 25 women with histologically confirmed HPV16-related CIN3 or worse, and 2 of these cases were invasive cancers. The controls were around 25 women whose single incident HPV16 infection cleared within 12 months with no development of precancer or cancer. Blood from cases was collected at the visit where the lesion was first found, while blood from controls was collected once the infection could no longer be detected. Among cases, blood sampling came a median of approximately 150 days after lesion detection, with an interquartile range of about 80 to 210 days. Because only a few women had HLA typing data, the possibility that HLA type acted as a confounder could not be ruled out. An exploratory proof-of-principle case-control study, nested within the Guanacaste HPV Natural History Study in Costa Rica, was conducted to compare TCR repertoires across cervical HPV16 outcomes. Cases and controls were matched on age within five years and on year of sample collection. A median age of about 30 years was observed in cases versus roughly 40 in controls, and no significant differences in baseline characteristics were found. In the parent cohort, around 9,800 women aged 18 or older were enrolled in Guanacaste, Costa Rica, during about 1992 to 1994 and then followed for around seven years. As quality controls, five blinded duplicates were added to each group, bringing the total to about 60 samples made up of roughly 50 participants and approximately 10 replicates.

The CDR3, cysteine through phenylalanine, is 14 amino acids long. The 33 bases shown cover part of the CDR3, and their frame starts at base 1. CDR1 and CDR2 are drawn from the germline V gene: KGHSH, LQKENI. Trimmed from V: 4 bases; trimmed from J: 2 bases; junction bases lacking a gene match: 3. TCR beta CDR3 regions were amplified by multiplex PCR from an average of roughly 1,200 ng genomic DNA per sample using the immunoSEQ assay. To correct primer bias, the assay used a complete synthetic TCR repertoire to set an amplification baseline. The amplicons were sequenced on the Illumina platform. The authors' pipeline ran thus. Error correction of the sequences involved clustering with frequency ratios plus a modified nearest-neighbor algorithm, after which the sequences were analyzed in the immunoSEQ Analyzer using IMGT gene definitions. At each rarefaction depth, TCR richness and evenness were averaged across 20 rarefaction repeats, and any sample with fewer sequences than the depth was left out. V, D and J gene relative abundances were compared between groups with Wilcoxon rank sum tests, applying FDR correction. For the blinded duplicates, the intraclass correlation was roughly 96% for TCR richness and averaged about 75% across some 66 gene segments. This is the immuneACCESS table as TCRdb keeps it, with only in-frame sequences that have V and J called. A part of the clones is gone; compared with another copy, unresolved V genes explain less than half, and the rest is unexplained. That table supplies the V and J calls and clone size; D and trimming were determined from the DNA. This sample's listing comprises tens of thousands of clones. The top ten constitute approximately 8.1% of the sample.

Every participant had a single incident cervical HPV16 infection, and prevalent HPV16 infections were excluded. Cervical HPV DNA was detected by MY09/MY11 PCR and genotyped by dot-blot hybridization. Roughly 15 mL of heparinized blood was centrifuged, after which the buffy coat was aliquoted, frozen at -30 degrees C, and then stored at -80 degrees C. Genomic DNA was extracted from buffy coat specimens using QIAGEN kits. What the work shows at the level of the full study, not this receptor alone: The cross-sectional design could not show whether the associations came before the infection or were a result of it, and neither effector/memory subsets nor HPV-specific T cells were isolated. Across sequencing depths, CIN3+ cases showed significantly higher TCR repertoire richness than controls, but evenness did not differ between the groups. TRBV6-7 relative abundance was lower in cases than in controls (roughly 0.11% versus 0.16%; Bonferroni P = 0.0008). By combining richness with V gene abundances, random forest classifiers separated cases from controls with an estimated AUC of roughly 0.8. T-cell numbers per sample were unknown, so richness differences could reflect varying T-cell content rather than repertoire biology.

In the case of this clone: It lacks a known antigen. The sequence runs out 3 residues before the end of the CDR3; the remainder is reconstructed from the germline J gene.

The chain couples TRBV18 to TRBJ2-3; 7 nucleotides in the junction match TRBD2. The source material was blood buffy coat. This sequence originates from a woman between 18 and 69 years old with a cervical HPV16 infection that either progressed to CIN3+ or cleared (not recorded which). CDR3 DNA, as far as it was read: TGTGCCAGCTCACGGCGGGAGAACACAGATACG. This yields the protein CASSRRENTDT. The whole CDR3 sequence reads CASSRRENTDTQYF.